This entry describes one TCR beta chain. Individuals drawn from some 25 US areas were about 18 to 90 years old. Grouping used clinical history reported by participants in a survey and questionnaire. In the source study's methods: Reference gene primer amplification in the assay estimated nucleated cell counts. Repertoires were generated with immunoSEQ multiplex PCR, while TCRdb's copy carries only in-frame clones and drops some. V, J and clone size reflect that table, while D and trimming were determined from the DNA. The sample carries roughly 250,000 clones, approximately 88% recorded once. Germline CDR1 MNHEY, CDR2 SVGEGT. The CDR3 consists of 14 residues. V trimming: 6 bases; J trimming: 8 bases; junction bases outside the gene matches: 7. This entry belongs to a study of blood T cell repertoires in COVID-19. Across the whole study: Whether acute or convalescent, the COVID-19 samples came from the United States, Italy and Spain.

The receptor comes from a woman younger than 45 with acute COVID-19. The chain uses TRBV6-2 or TRBV6-3 and TRBJ2-1; 10 nucleotides align to TRBD2. The sample comprised PBMCs or T cells enriched from blood (not recorded which). The CDR3 DNA is TGTGCCAGCAGCCGCCCCGGACTAGCGGATGAGCAGTTCTTC. Amino acids: CASSRPGLADEQFF.